These 22 T cell receptor beta chains were sequenced from one sample in a study of read filtering for tumor transcriptome and immune sequencing. Molecular barcoded adaptors covering alpha/delta and beta/gamma chains were used on approximately 400 ng RNA. TCRdb independently ran MiXCR on the reads; one entry per CDR3 protein. The sample contains some 140,000 distinct CDR3 sequences, 13% of which appear only once. Sequenced material: a population of CD138-negative cells sorted from bone marrow. The receptors here all came from a donor at least 40 years old with multiple myeloma.

This clonotype was detected ten times or more. This rearrangement joins TRBV29-1 to TRBJ1-2; D is unclear. The CDR3 contains 12 residues. The germline gives CDR1 SQVTM, CDR2 ANQGSEA. The ends were cut back, 1 base at V and 1 base at J, with 4 bases in the middle. The CDR3 DNA reads as TGCAGCGTTGAAGGGGTTAACTATGGCTACACCTTC. It codes for CSVEGVNYGYTF. Using reference TRBV29-1 and TRBJ1-2 for the parts outside the CDR3, the full variable domain is SAVISQKPSRDICQRGTSLTIQCQVDSQVTMMFWYRQQPGQSLTLIATANQGSEATYESGFVIDKFPISRPNLTFSTLTVSNMSPEDSSIYLCSVEGVNYGYTFGSGTRLTVV.

The chain uses TRBV19 and TRBJ2-3; 8 nucleotides match TRBD2. V shed 4 bases, J shed 4 bases, and the junction held 1 base outside the gene matches. This CDR3 is 13 amino acids long. Germline V gene data show CDR1 as LNHDA and CDR2 as SQIVND (reference sequence). The CDR3 here is CASSNSGADTQYF. CDR3 sequence (DNA): TGTGCCAGTAGTAATAGCGGGGCAGATACGCAGTATTTT.

Ten or more counts support this clonotype. The rearrangement links TRBV19 to TRBJ2-6, with a tentative D call TRBD1 (6 bases). V dropped 8 bases and J dropped 1 base, with 18 bases sitting between them. The CDR3 contains 17 residues. Germline V gene lookup returns CDR1 LNHDA and CDR2 SQIVND (reference sequence). CDR3 sequence reads: CASRDRRILSGANVLTF. In DNA, the CDR3 is TGTGCCAGTCGCGACAGGCGAATACTTTCTGGGGCCAACGTCCTGACTTTC.

In its sample, this clonotype was seen a few times. This clone may be a read error of a much larger clone one base away. This sequence joins TRBV7-8 and TRBJ2-7, with no clear D. The CDR3 runs 13 residues. The germline gives CDR1 SGHVS, CDR2 FQNEAQ. The CDR3 nucleotides are TGTGCCAGCAGCTTAAGTCCCTCCTACGAGCAGTGCTTC. This translates into CASSLSPSYEQCF.

This clonotype appeared many times. The chain joins TRBV25-1 to TRBJ2-1; perhaps TRBD1 as D (6 bases). This CDR3 has 16 amino acids. The germline V gene encodes CDR1 MGHDK and CDR2 SYGVNS. V was shortened by 5 bases and J by 3 bases, with 17 bases between the two germline ends. The CDR3 protein is CASSTPGTPDYNEQFF. The CDR3, as DNA: TGTGCCAGCAGTACACCCGGGACACCAGACTACAATGAGCAGTTCTTC. The full variable domain, its missing parts supplied by reference TRBV25-1 and TRBJ2-1, is EADIYQTPRYLVIGTGKKITLECSQTMGHDKMYWYQQDPGMELHLIHYSYGVNSTEKGDLSSESTVSRIRTEHFPLTLESARPSHTSQYLCASSTPGTPDYNEQFFGPGTRLTVL.

In its sample, this clonotype was seen many times. CDR3 region: CASSPQGSNTEAFF. CDR3 nucleotides: TGCGCCAGCAGCCCCCAGGGCTCGAACACTGAAGCTTTCTTT. The V gene is TRBV5-1, the J gene TRBJ1-1, with D tentatively TRBD1 (5 bases). Germline CDR1 SGHRS, CDR2 YFSETQ. Trimming cost V 4 bases and J 1 base, with 11 bases left between them. The CDR3 totals 14 residues.

This clonotype was observed a few times. It may be a read error: a sequence one base away is much more abundant. Likely a read error: the CDR3 ends without its conserved phenylalanine or tryptophan. This chain links TRBV7-2 with TRBJ2-3; 7 bases match TRBD2. Per germline, CDR1 SGHTA and CDR2 FQGNSA. CDR3 length: 16 residues. The V segment lost 5 bases and the J segment 6 bases; nucleotides outside the gene matches: 14. The CDR3 is CASSDGKGRVWDTQYL. Here the CDR3 DNA reads TGTGCCAGCAGCGACGGGAAAGGGAGGGTTTGGGATACGCAGTATTTA.

There are many counts of this clonotype. The genes are TRBV27 and TRBJ2-1; D gene ambiguous. This CDR3 is 15 amino acids long. CDR1 is MNHEY and CDR2 is SMNVEV in the germline V gene (reference sequence). V lost 5 bases and J 6 bases, leaving 17 bases between the germline ends. The CDR3 coding sequence is TGTGCCAGCAGTCCAACCCCCCCGAGTCGCAATGAGCAGTTCTTC. It codes for CASSPTPPSRNEQFF.

This clonotype was found many times. The chain employs TRBV4-2 and TRBJ1-2, with 12 bases aligning to TRBD1. The V and J ends lost 4 bases and 7 bases, in that order; junction bases with no gene match: 7. Germline CDR1 reads LGHNA; CDR2 reads YNFKEQ. The CDR3 sequence is 15 residues long. The CDR3: CASSRRGQGARGYTF. Written as DNA, the CDR3 is TGTGCCAGCAGCCGACGGGGACAGGGGGCTCGTGGCTACACCTTC.

This clonotype was picked up many times. The rearrangement uses TRBV6-1 and TRBJ1-5; tentative D call: TRBD1 (5 bases). The germline gives CDR1 MNHNS, CDR2 SASEGT. This CDR3 contains 15 residues. V lost 4 bases to trimming and J lost 3 bases, with 13 bases between them. CDR3 protein: CASSGSGIVNQPQHF. CDR3 DNA sequence: TGTGCCAGCAGTGGGTCAGGGATCGTCAATCAGCCCCAGCATTTT.

This clonotype was seen a single time. This sequence is one base from a far larger clone and is likely a read error. The J gene is TRBJ2-1, the V gene TRBV12-3 or TRBV12-4; possibly TRBD1 or TRBD2 for D (5 bases each). The germline V and J ends were trimmed by 7 bases and 4 bases, with 17 bases remaining between them. The CDR3 runs 15 residues. The CDR3 loop is CASTRGVEVYNEQFF. The CDR3 region has the DNA TGTGCCAGCACCAGAGGGGTGGAGGTGTACAATGAGCAGTTCTTC.

Many counts were recorded for this clonotype. The chain employs TRBV7-2 and TRBJ2-3; possible D gene TRBD2, 6 bases. Per germline, CDR1 SGHTA and CDR2 FQGNSA. The CDR3 has 15 amino acids. V was pared by 4 bases and J by 0 bases, with 11 bases between. The CDR3 nucleotides read TGTGCCAGCAGCTCGGGACTGTTGAGCACAGATACGCAGTATTTT. As protein: CASSSGLLSTDTQYF.

As for this clonotype: Just one base apart from a much larger clone, this may be a read error. The chain has TRBV11-2 and TRBJ2-2; D is perhaps TRBD2 (6 bases). The CDR3 spans 18 residues. Germline V gene sequence: CDR1 SGHAT, CDR2 FQNNGV. The CDR3 reads CASSLIYVTGANTGELLF. The CDR3 DNA reads TGTGCCAGCAGCTTAATATATGTGACGGGAGCGAACACCGGGGAGCTGCTTTTT.

This clonotype has a handful of counts. A single base separates this from a much larger clone, so it may be a read error. V gene TRBV4-3 combines with J gene TRBJ2-1; 8 bases agree with TRBD2. Germline V gene sequence: CDR1 LGHNA, CDR2 YSLEER. There are 15 residues in the CDR3. In nucleotides, the CDR3 is TGCGCCAGCAGCCTCGGACTAGCAGTAAACAATGGGCAGTTCTTC. Translated: CASSLGLAVNNGQFF.

A note on this clonotype: A much larger clone lies one base from this, so it may be a read error. Given the absence of the conserved phenylalanine or tryptophan at the CDR3 end, a read error is likely. The V and J genes are TRBV6-6 and TRBJ2-7; possibly TRBD1 for D (5 bases). The germline CDR1 and CDR2 sequences are MNHNY and SVGAGI (reference sequence). The CDR3 sequence is 15 residues long. V was clipped by 5 bases and J by 5 bases, with 19 bases between them. CDR3 loop: CASSEMAGSLDEQYL. CDR3 in DNA: TGTGCCAGCAGTGAAATGGCAGGGTCTTTGGACGAGCAGTACTTA.

This clonotype was detected ten times or more. V and J are TRBV7-8 and TRBJ1-1; 7 bases line up with TRBD1. V shed 6 bases, J shed 0 bases, and the junction held 1 base outside the gene matches. The CDR3 consists of 13 residues. Germline V gene sequence: CDR1 SGHVS, CDR2 FQNEAQ. DNA of the CDR3: TGTGCCAGCAGACAGGGGCTGAACACTGAAGCTTTCTTT. Translating gives CASRQGLNTEAFF.

In regard to this clonotype: An end of the junction differs from the germline gene, which may be a read error. This chain links TRBV6-1 with TRBJ1-1, with 7 bases identical to TRBD1. This CDR3 has 15 amino acids. The V gene's germline CDR1 is MNHNS and CDR2 SASEGT. The CDR3 here is CASNEGTARGTEAFF. CDR3 nucleotides: TGTGCCAGCAATGAAGGGACAGCGCGGGGCACTGAAGCTTTCTTT.

Ten or more counts support this clonotype. The chain recombines TRBV4-1 with TRBJ1-4; tentatively, D is TRBD1 (5 bases). The CDR3 length is 14 residues. CDR1 and CDR2 from the germline V gene are MGHRA and YSYEKL. The V end lost 3 bases, the J end lost 6 bases, and 11 bases lay between the germline ends. The chain's CDR3 is CASSHGGIHEKLFF. In nucleotides, the CDR3 is TGCGCCAGCAGCCACGGGGGTATTCATGAAAAACTGTTTTTT.

J is TRBJ2-7 and V is TRBV20-1; either TRBD1 or TRBD2 may fit D (5 bases each). CDR1 is DFQATT and CDR2 is SNEGSKA in the germline V gene (reference sequence). The CDR3 length is 14 residues. Trimming shortened V by 6 bases and J by 7 bases, and 22 bases separated the two germline ends. The CDR3 region is CSAPRDAAREEQYF. As DNA, the CDR3 is TGCAGTGCCCCTCGGGACGCCGCCCGAGAGGAGCAGTACTTC.

This clonotype was recorded at least ten times. V usage is TRBV20-1 and J usage is TRBJ1-4, with TRBD1 as a possible D gene (5 bases). In germline, CDR1 is DFQATT, CDR2 SNEGSKA (reference sequence). The CDR3 spans 13 residues. The V end was cut by 5 bases, the J end by 4 bases, with 11 bases between. Here the CDR3 reads CSALGTDNEKLFF. The CDR3 DNA reads TGCAGTGCTCTTGGGACCGATAATGAAAAACTGTTTTTT.

At least ten counts were recorded for this clonotype. The chain links TRBV6-5 to TRBJ1-1, with no clear D. V was pared by 8 bases and J by 5 bases, with 12 bases between. Germline assignment: CDR1 MNHEY and CDR2 SVGAGI. The CDR3 covers 12 residues. The CDR3 region has the DNA TGTGCCAGCTTTAAGGGAAGGACTGAAGCTTTCTTT. Translation: CASFKGRTEAFF.

As to this clonotype: A much larger clone is a single base away; this may be a read error. The conserved phenylalanine or tryptophan normally closing the CDR3 is absent here, so this likely arose from a read error. This sequence joins TRBV20-1 and TRBJ2-7, with D maybe TRBD2 (5 bases). This CDR3 region has 15 residues. The V end lost 6 bases, the J end lost 2 bases, and 20 bases lay between the germline ends. Germline V gene data show CDR1 as DFQATT and CDR2 as SNEGSKA (reference sequence). The CDR3: CSATPGADLPYEQYC. The DNA of the CDR3 is TGCAGTGCCACCCCAGGAGCGGATCTTCCCTACGAGCAGTACTGC.